A selection of T cell receptor beta chains follows, all from one sample in a study of CXCR3-negative and CXCR3-positive naive CD8 T cells. TCRdb re-called the 5' RACE reads and catalogs CDR3 proteins one per entry, DNA excluded. The repertoire shows about 110,000 distinct CDR3 sequences; the top ten hold 0.38%. Sequenced sample: naive CXCR3+ CD8+ T cells from blood. The receptor source for this set is a human donor in good health. Some clones in this sample may be carry-over from other donors' samples. The CDR3 runs from the conserved cysteine through the conserved F or W.

j_gene: TRBJ2-3; v_gene: TRBV6-6; CDR3aa: CASSYSETDTQYF
j_gene: TRBJ2-1; v_gene: TRBV3-1; CDR3aa: CASSQDLLAGYNEQFF
j_gene: TRBJ2-1; v_gene: TRBV29-1; CDR3aa: CSVEAGANEQFF
j_gene: TRBJ2-1; v_gene: TRBV10-3; CDR3aa: CAIRETGWAETQYF
j_gene: TRBJ2-7; v_gene: TRBV5-1; CDR3aa: CASSWYPGTSGSYEQYF
j_gene: TRBJ2-2; v_gene: TRBV6-2/TRBV6-3; CDR3aa: CASRIVRRELFF
j_gene: TRBJ1-5; v_gene: TRBV29-1; CDR3aa: CSIRGDGNQPQHF
j_gene: TRBJ2-5; v_gene: TRBV20-1; CDR3aa: CSARDLRRADQETQYF
j_gene: TRBJ2-2; v_gene: TRBV9; CDR3aa: CASSETGTGELFF
j_gene: TRBJ2-1; v_gene: TRBV11-3; CDR3aa: CASSSSWNEQFF
j_gene: TRBJ2-7; v_gene: TRBV9; CDR3aa: CASSVGGPDEQYF
j_gene: TRBJ2-3; v_gene: TRBV7-9; CDR3aa: CASSLDSWVAQYF
j_gene: TRBJ2-4; v_gene: TRBV5-1; CDR3aa: CAGSLEAGGVNIQYF
j_gene: TRBJ2-2; v_gene: TRBV14; CDR3aa: CASSQGVGMNTGELFF
j_gene: TRBJ2-1; v_gene: TRBV7-9; CDR3aa: CASSLATSGNNEQFF
j_gene: TRBJ2-1; v_gene: TRBV28; CDR3aa: CASSYGQGAENEQFF
j_gene: TRBJ1-4; v_gene: TRBV6-2/TRBV6-3; CDR3aa: CASGGQLNEKLFF
j_gene: TRBJ2-7; v_gene: TRBV12-3/TRBV12-4; CDR3aa: CASSLVGYYEQYF
j_gene: TRBJ2-7; v_gene: TRBV6-5; CDR3aa: CASSLTEYSYEQYF
j_gene: TRBJ2-1; v_gene: TRBV4-3; CDR3aa: CASSPGLALDEQFF
j_gene: TRBJ2-7; v_gene: TRBV13; CDR3aa: CASSQLLWNEQYF
j_gene: TRBJ2-3; v_gene: TRBV7-9; CDR3aa: CASSRSERRPSTDTQYF
j_gene: TRBJ2-1; v_gene: TRBV12-3/TRBV12-4; CDR3aa: CASSLFGSSYNEQFF
j_gene: TRBJ2-1; v_gene: TRBV27; CDR3aa: CASSWGQGAFNVLNEQFF
j_gene: TRBJ1-2; v_gene: TRBV12-3/TRBV12-4; CDR3aa: CASSRQGVDGYTF
j_gene: TRBJ2-7; v_gene: TRBV27; CDR3aa: CASGFGRGDYEQYF
j_gene: TRBJ1-3; v_gene: TRBV28; CDR3aa: CASSPYWQQSGNTIYF
j_gene: TRBJ2-3; v_gene: TRBV6-2/TRBV6-3; CDR3aa: CASSYPLPDGSTDTQYF
j_gene: TRBJ2-3; v_gene: TRBV4-1; CDR3aa: CASSQADGDTQYF
j_gene: TRBJ1-2; v_gene: TRBV29-1; CDR3aa: CSVRGGANYGYTF
j_gene: TRBJ2-2; v_gene: TRBV6-5; CDR3aa: CASSYSSGTVTGELFF
j_gene: TRBJ2-1; v_gene: TRBV25-1; CDR3aa: CASRHGDFSYNEQFF
j_gene: TRBJ1-5; v_gene: TRBV6-1; CDR3aa: CASSGRGLQPQHF
j_gene: TRBJ1-1; v_gene: TRBV11-2; CDR3aa: CASSFTGNTEAFF
j_gene: TRBJ1-1; v_gene: TRBV12-3/TRBV12-4; CDR3aa: CASTLGYTEAFF
j_gene: TRBJ2-7; v_gene: TRBV21-1; CDR3aa: CASSKDARGYEQYF
j_gene: TRBJ2-3; v_gene: TRBV5-4; CDR3aa: CASSLDGSTDTQYF
j_gene: TRBJ1-1; v_gene: TRBV3-2; CDR3aa: CASTRGGKTFF
j_gene: TRBJ2-5; v_gene: TRBV20-1; CDR3aa: CSARDLVLSSGRALETQYF
j_gene: TRBJ2-5; v_gene: TRBV28; CDR3aa: CASTPNGRKQGETQYF
j_gene: TRBJ2-2; v_gene: TRBV12-3/TRBV12-4; CDR3aa: CASSSSDGAGELFF
j_gene: TRBJ2-2; v_gene: TRBV20-1; CDR3aa: CSARDVGTTGGELFF
j_gene: TRBJ2-3; v_gene: TRBV4-2; CDR3aa: CASSQALAGDDTDTQYF
j_gene: TRBJ1-5; v_gene: TRBV20-1; CDR3aa: CSARDYTDPYQPQHF
j_gene: TRBJ2-1; v_gene: TRBV12-3/TRBV12-4; CDR3aa: CASSPTGGINEQFF
j_gene: TRBJ1-1; v_gene: TRBV5-1; CDR3aa: CASSLEPATEAFF
j_gene: TRBJ2-1; v_gene: TRBV29-1; CDR3aa: CSVDQGALHEQFF
j_gene: TRBJ1-1; v_gene: TRBV29-1; CDR3aa: CSVILKNTEAFF
j_gene: TRBJ2-5; v_gene: TRBV10-3; CDR3aa: CAISDGEVVETQYF
j_gene: TRBJ2-5; v_gene: TRBV19; CDR3aa: CASRTTGTVYQETQYF